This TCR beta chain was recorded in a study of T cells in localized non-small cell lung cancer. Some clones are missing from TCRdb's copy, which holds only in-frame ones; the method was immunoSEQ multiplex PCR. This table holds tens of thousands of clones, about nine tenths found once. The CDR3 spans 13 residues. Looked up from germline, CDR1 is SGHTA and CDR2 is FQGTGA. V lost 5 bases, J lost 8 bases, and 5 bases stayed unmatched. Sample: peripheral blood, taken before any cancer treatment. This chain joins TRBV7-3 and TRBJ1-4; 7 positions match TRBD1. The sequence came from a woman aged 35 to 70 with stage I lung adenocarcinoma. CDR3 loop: CASSERQGEKLFF. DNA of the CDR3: TGTGCCAGCAGCGAAAGACAGGGAGAAAAACTGTTTTTT.